Below, 20 T cell receptor beta chains from the same sample are listed, as sequenced in a study of beta chain features in type 1 diabetes. TCRB transcripts that were expressed got sequenced, as all of the isolated RNA had been reverse transcribed. Sequencing used immunoSEQ multiplex PCR; TCRdb keeps in-frame clones, though not all of them. The sample contains under 45,000 clones, roughly 45% of which appear only once. Sequenced: stem cell memory CD4+ T cells from blood. These receptors all come from a woman aged 25 to 39 in good health.

The CDR3 spells CASSLAGGYTDTQYF. DNA for the CDR3: TGTGCCAGCAGCTTAGCGGGAGGGTACACAGATACGCAGTATTTT. The rearrangement uses TRBV7-9 and TRBJ2-3, with 7 nucleotides matching TRBD2. The V and J ends lost 0 bases and 2 bases, in that order; junction bases with no gene match: 2. CDR3 length: 15 amino acids. Germline V CDR1 and CDR2: SEHNR, FQNEAQ (reference sequence).

This sequence joins TRBV30 and TRBJ1-4; D is unresolved. The CDR3 is made up of 13 amino acids. Germline V lookup: CDR1 GTSNPN, CDR2 SVGIG (reference sequence). V gave up 1 base and J gave up 7 bases, with 10 bases separating them. Here the CDR3 reads CAWSGRLGEKLFF. Here the CDR3 DNA reads TGTGCCTGGAGTGGCAGGCTGGGTGAAAAACTGTTTTTT.

This clone was found once. V and J are TRBV19 and TRBJ2-7; TRBD2 matches at 8 bases. V shed 6 bases, J shed 2 bases, and the junction held 6 bases outside the gene matches. This CDR3 spans 14 amino acids. Germline lookup yields CDR1 LNHDA and CDR2 SQIVND (reference sequence). CDR3 coding DNA: TGTGCCAGTAGATCGAGCGGGAGCGCCTACGAGCAGTACTTC. It is translated as CASRSSGSAYEQYF.

This rearrangement joins TRBV18 to TRBJ2-1; D is possibly TRBD2 (5 bases). Trimming left V 0 bases short and J 9 bases short, with 21 bases between. This CDR3 has 17 residues. Germline-derived CDR1 and CDR2 are KGHSH and LQKENI. The CDR3 reads CASSPPYASPWVGEQFF. The CDR3 DNA is TGTGCCAGCTCACCACCTTATGCTAGCCCATGGGTTGGTGAGCAGTTCTTC.

The rearrangement joins TRBV7-2 to TRBJ2-7, with 9 bases fitting TRBD2. The germline V gene encodes CDR1 SGHTA and CDR2 FQGNSA. The CDR3 loop spans 15 amino acids. V lost 0 bases and J lost 3; bases outside the gene matches: 3. CDR3 protein: CASSLASGSGYEQYF. As DNA, the CDR3 is TGTGCCAGCAGCTTAGCTAGCGGGAGCGGCTACGAGCAGTACTTC.

CDR3 nucleotides: TGTGCCAGCAGTGAGCAGGGGGAGAACACTGAAGCTTTCTTT. This codes for CASSEQGENTEAFF. This sequence joins TRBV2 and TRBJ1-1, with 7 positions matching TRBD1. CDR1 is SNHLY, CDR2 FYNNEI, per germline. V was pared by 3 bases and J by 1 base, with 2 bases of the junction left unmatched. The CDR3 consists of 14 residues.

This clone was observed a few times. Other DNA sequences in this sample translate to the same CDR3. The J gene is TRBJ1-1, the V gene TRBV7-2; TRBD1 matches 7 bases. Unmatched junction bases numbered 1, after V lost 1 base and J lost 5 bases. CDR1 and CDR2 from the germline V gene are SGHTA and FQGNSA. The CDR3 loop spans 13 amino acids. The CDR3 spells CASSLEGATEAFF. As DNA, the CDR3 is TGTGCCAGCAGCTTAGAGGGGGCGACTGAAGCTTTCTTT.

The gene calls are TRBV7-9 and TRBJ2-3; 7 bases line up with TRBD2. CDR1 is SEHNR, CDR2 FQNEAQ, per germline (reference sequence). The V segment lost 2 bases and the J segment 3 bases; nucleotides outside the gene matches: 5. The CDR3 loop spans 15 amino acids. CDR3 residues: CASSLNTAGTDTQYF. The DNA for the CDR3 is TGTGCCAGCAGCTTAAATACAGCGGGAACAGATACGCAGTATTTT.

The chain is built from TRBV28 and TRBJ1-4; D is perhaps TRBD1 (6 bases). Per the germline V gene, CDR1 is MDHEN and CDR2 is SYDVKM. Trimming removed 9 bases at V and 6 bases at J, with 14 bases between. The CDR3 has 13 residues. CDR3 sequence: CASKQGPDEKLFF. The CDR3 DNA reads as TGTGCCAGTAAACAGGGTCCGGATGAAAAACTGTTTTTT. The full variable domain, its missing parts supplied by reference TRBV28 and TRBJ1-4, is DVKVTQSSRYLVKRTGEKVFLECVQDMDHENMFWYRQDPGLGLRLIYFSYDVKMKEKGDIPEGYSVSREKKERFSLILESASTNQTSMYLCASKQGPDEKLFFGSGTQLSVL.

This clone was counted a few times. The V gene is TRBV4-3, the J gene TRBJ2-3; the match to TRBD2 covers 9 bases. This CDR3 is 19 amino acids long. The J segment lost 4 bases and the V segment lost 1 base, leaving 15 bases of the junction unmatched. CDR1 is LGHNA and CDR2 is YSLEER in the germline V gene. The chain's CDR3 is CASSQGPQGLAGVSDTQYF. The CDR3 DNA reads TGCGCCAGCAGCCAAGGTCCGCAAGGCTTAGCGGGAGTTTCAGATACGCAGTATTTT.

The chain has TRBV7-2 and TRBJ2-6, with a tentative D call TRBD2 (6 bases). Trimming cost V 7 bases and J 2 bases, with 15 bases left between them. The CDR3 has 16 residues. Germline CDR1 is SGHTA and CDR2 is FQGNSA. The CDR3 here is CASTGGGGTGANVLTF. The CDR3 DNA sequence: TGTGCCAGCACCGGAGGTGGGGGGACTGGGGCCAACGTCCTGACTTTC.

The chain recombines TRBV7-2 with TRBJ2-4; no reliable D call. The germline gives CDR1 SGHTA, CDR2 FQGNSA. This CDR3 spans 16 amino acids. V was cut by 5 bases and J by 1 base, with 15 bases left in between. CDR3 DNA sequence: TGTGCCAGCAGCCAAGATGGCATGCGGGCCAAAAACATTCAGTACTTC. Amino acids: CASSQDGMRAKNIQYF.

A few counts support this clone. The CDR3 loop is CASSLGLAGRGLYNEQFF. The DNA of the CDR3 is TGTGCCAGCAGCCTGGGACTAGCGGGAAGGGGGCTTTACAATGAGCAGTTCTTC. The chain joins TRBV11-2 to TRBJ2-1; TRBD2 agrees at 13 bases. Trimming cost V 5 bases and J 4 bases; bases outside gene matches: 11. Germline CDR1 and CDR2: SGHAT and FQNNGV. The CDR3 runs to 18 residues.

This chain uses TRBV4-3 with TRBJ2-3, with 9 bases aligning to TRBD2. The CDR3 is made up of 16 amino acids. Germline CDR1 and CDR2: LGHNA and YSLEER. Trimming cost V 1 base and J 4 bases; bases outside gene matches: 6. The CDR3 sequence is CASSQALAGRSDTQYF. The CDR3 coding sequence is TGCGCCAGCAGCCAAGCTCTAGCGGGGAGGTCAGATACGCAGTATTTT.

V and J are TRBV7-2 and TRBJ2-1, with 9 positions matching TRBD2. V shed 5 bases, J shed 2 bases, and the junction held 7 bases outside the gene matches. Germline CDR1 SGHTA, CDR2 FQGNSA. The CDR3 is 16 residues long. CDR3 sequence (DNA): TGTGCCAGCAGCAAATCACTAGCGGGCCCCTACAATGAGCAGTTCTTC. Protein sequence: CASSKSLAGPYNEQFF.

The CDR3 nucleotides read TGTGCCAGTAGTCATCGGTACGAGCAGTACTTC. This encodes CASSHRYEQYF. This chain connects TRBV19 to TRBJ2-7, with D hard to call. Per germline, CDR1 LNHDA and CDR2 SQIVND (reference sequence). This CDR3 region has 11 residues. Trimming left V 5 bases short and J 4 bases short, with 6 bases between.

The V call is TRBV21-1, the J call TRBJ2-3; the table gives TRBD2 as D, unverified against the DNA. TRBV21-1 is a known pseudogene. The CDR3 consists of 16 residues. The CDR3 reads CASSTRTSGNTDTQYF. CDR3 DNA sequence: TGTGCCAGCAGCACTCGGACTAGCGGCAACACAGATACGCAGTATTTT.

The rearrangement links TRBV29-1 to TRBJ1-2, with D hard to call. V gave up 0 bases and J gave up 8 bases, with 16 bases separating them. This CDR3 contains 14 residues. Germline CDR1 reads SQVTM; CDR2 reads ANQGSEA. The CDR3 nucleotides read TGCAGCGTTGAAGAGGTGGTTCTACCGAAAGGCTACACCTTC. It translates to CSVEEVVLPKGYTF.

This clone occurred once. This rearrangement joins TRBV5-1 to TRBJ2-5; perhaps TRBD2 as D (6 bases). Germline V lookup: CDR1 SGHRS, CDR2 YFSETQ. Trimming removed 3 bases from V and 2 bases from J, with 11 bases in between. The CDR3 length is 14 residues. Here the CDR3 reads CASSSGTLQETQYF. The CDR3 nucleotides read TGCGCCAGCAGCTCAGGGACTCTTCAAGAGACCCAGTACTTC.

The J gene is TRBJ2-1, the V gene TRBV4-1, with a possible D match to TRBD2 (6 bases). The CDR3 spans 17 residues. Per germline, CDR1 MGHRA and CDR2 YSYEKL. Deletions cut 0 bases from V and 0 bases from J, with 12 bases between. The CDR3 DNA is TGCGCCAGCAGCCAAGATCGGTCGGACTACTCCTACAATGAGCAGTTCTTC. Its protein is CASSQDRSDYSYNEQFF.